The clone carrying this TCR beta chain was recorded a few times. This entry is derived from a study of T cells in tumors after PD-1 blockade. Overall study context: No patient had prior checkpoint blockade, systemic immunosuppression, or radiotherapy within 4 weeks. Either cemiplimab 350 mg every 2 weeks or pembrolizumab 200 mg every 3 weeks was given.

This table comes from immunoSEQ multiplex PCR, and its TCRdb copy is limited to in-frame clones, with some not included. This table holds tens of thousands of clones, 74% found once. The length of the CDR3 is 15 residues. Per germline, CDR1 MRHNA and CDR2 SNTAGT. Trimming took 2 bases from V and 1 from J, leaving 10 bases between them. The clonotype comes from a human donor with basal cell carcinoma. Source: PBMCs, taken after anti-PD-1 treatment. The chain recombines TRBV6-4 with TRBJ2-3; the D gene could be TRBD1 or TRBD2 (7 bases each). Written as DNA, the CDR3 is TGTGCCAGCAGTGACCAGGGGGGGGGCACAGATACGCAGTATTTT. Its translation is CASSDQGGGTDTQYF.